This T cell receptor beta chain was retrieved from a study of blood T cell repertoires in COVID-19. Study details: Samples of COVID-19 (acute and convalescent) were obtained from the United States, Italy and Spain. PBMCs, B-cell-depleted T cells, or T cells were the source of the cDNA or gDNA that made up the material.

The V gene lost 7 bases and the J gene lost 9 bases, with 22 bases spanning the gap. There are 14 residues in the CDR3. CDR1 is GTSNPN, CDR2 SVGIG, per germline (reference sequence). The method was immunoSEQ multiplex PCR; TCRdb's version includes in-frame clones alone and lacks a portion of them. Here the sample spans roughly 380,000 clones, 85% being singletons. The TCR originated in a woman aged 18-30 years with acute or convalescent COVID-19. The sequencing sample was made of peripheral blood. The chain combines TRBV30 with TRBJ2-1; D is perhaps TRBD2 (7 bases). The CDR3 spells CASGWDYRGGEQFF. CDR3 sequence (DNA): TGTGCCTCGGGCTGGGACTATCGAGGGGGTGAGCAGTTCTTC.